The 17 T cell receptor beta chains reported below all come from one sample, sequenced in a study of beta chain features in type 1 diabetes. Reverse transcribing all isolated RNA meant expressed TCRB transcripts were sequenced. Measured with immunoSEQ multiplex PCR; TCRdb has only the in-frame clones, and not every one. The repertoire holds approximately 84,000 clones, with around 32% as singletons. The sequenced sample was stem cell memory CD4+ T cells from blood. These TCRs come from a woman aged 18-29 years in good health.

CDR3 bases: TGTGCCAGCTCACCAAGACTAGCGGGGGGCCGTTACCCGGGAGATACGCAGTATTTT. It translates to CASSPRLAGGRYPGDTQYF. This chain links TRBV18 with TRBJ2-3, with 13 bases lining up with TRBD2. Germline values: CDR1 KGHSH, CDR2 LQKENI. The trim removed 2 bases at V and 5 bases at J, leaving 13 bases unmatched. The CDR3 length is 19 residues.

Notes on this clone: The sample has other DNA sequences that encode this CDR3 too. The V call is TRBV2, the J call TRBJ1-5; D remains unclear. Trimming shortened V by 1 base and J by 2 bases, and 6 bases separated the two germline ends. Per germline, CDR1 SNHLY and CDR2 FYNNEI. The CDR3 runs 14 residues. This CDR3 is CASSEETGNQPQHF. In DNA, the CDR3 is TGTGCCAGCAGTGAAGAAACAGGCAATCAGCCCCAGCATTTT.

This chain uses TRBV7-6 with TRBJ2-1, with 12 bases that match TRBD2. Losses at the gene ends were 4 bases for V and 0 bases for J; bases not matched to a gene: 10. Germline-derived CDR1 and CDR2 are SGHVS and FNYEAQ. The CDR3 spans 19 residues. This CDR3 is CASSSLLAGGQSSYNEQFF. CDR3 DNA sequence: TGTGCCAGCAGCTCGTTACTAGCGGGAGGCCAGAGCTCCTACAATGAGCAGTTCTTC.

The chain has TRBV11-1 and TRBJ2-1; TRBD2 matches 8 bases. V trimming: 1 base; J trimming: 8 bases; junction bases outside the gene matches: 13. The CDR3 runs to 17 residues. CDR1 is SGHAT, CDR2 FQDESV, per germline (reference sequence). CDR3 bases: TGTGCCAGCAGCTTAGTGAGGATTGGCGGGAGGAAGGATGAGCAGTTCTTC. This encodes CASSLVRIGGRKDEQFF. The full variable domain, completed using reference TRBV11-1 and TRBJ2-1, is EAEVAQSPRYKITEKSQAVAFWCDPISGHATLYWYRQILGQGPELLVQFQDESVVDDSQLPKDRFSAERLKGVDSTLKIQPAELGDSAMYLCASSLVRIGGRKDEQFFGPGTRLTVL.

This clone came up many times. The rearrangement links TRBV4-1 to TRBJ2-5; weak D call: TRBD1 (6 bases). Trimming left V 0 bases short and J 4 bases short, with 9 bases between. Germline V lookup: CDR1 MGHRA, CDR2 YSYEKL. The CDR3 totals 14 residues. In DNA, the CDR3 is TGCGCCAGCAGCCAAGATACAGGGTTAGAGACCCAGTACTTC. Translated, it gives CASSQDTGLETQYF.

The chain joins TRBV11-3 to TRBJ2-7; 7 bases match TRBD1. The CDR3 runs to 13 residues. CDR1 and CDR2 from the germline V gene are SGHNT and YENEEA. V was pared by 5 bases and J by 0 bases, with 1 base of the junction left unmatched. The CDR3 bases are TGTGCCAGCAGCCGGGACAGCTCCTACGAGCAGTACTTC. Its translation: CASSRDSSYEQYF.

This chain links TRBV19 with TRBJ1-1, with D perhaps matching TRBD1 (6 bases). Trimming removed 3 bases at V and 1 base at J, with 15 bases between. The CDR3 loop spans 16 amino acids. Germline V gene lookup returns CDR1 LNHDA and CDR2 SQIVND (reference sequence). CDR3: CASSITAGGPNTEAFF. The CDR3 bases are TGTGCCAGTAGTATCACCGCGGGGGGGCCGAACACTGAAGCTTTCTTT.

The genes are TRBV20-1 and TRBJ2-7, with D hard to call. V was pared by 0 bases and J by 3 bases, with 3 bases between. The CDR3 runs 11 residues. Germline-derived CDR1 and CDR2 are DFQATT and SNEGSKA (reference sequence). CDR3 in DNA: TGCAGTGCTAGAGATTACTACGAGCAGTACTTC. Translation gives CSARDYYEQYF.

The V and J genes are TRBV7-9 and TRBJ2-1, with D perhaps TRBD1 (7 bases). The V gene lost 3 bases and the J gene lost 7 bases, with 13 bases spanning the gap. CDR3 size: 14 residues. Germline V gene sequence: CDR1 SEHNR, CDR2 FQNEAQ (reference sequence). The CDR3 here is CASSLSGGLNEQFF. In DNA, the CDR3 is TGTGCCAGCAGCTTGTCAGGGGGGCTAAATGAGCAGTTCTTC.

The chain carries TRBV10-3 and TRBJ2-7; D may be TRBD2 (5 bases). V gave up 5 bases and J gave up 0 bases, with 11 bases separating them. Germline-derived CDR1 and CDR2 are ENHRY and SYGVKD. CDR3 length: 14 residues. CDR3 nucleotide sequence: TGTGCCATCAGTAGCGGCGGTAGCTCCTACGAGCAGTACTTC. Translating it yields CAISSGGSSYEQYF.

This clone was observed at least ten times. The V gene is TRBV19, the J gene TRBJ2-1, with D possibly TRBD1 on 6 matching bases. The CDR3 covers 14 residues. The V gene lost 3 bases and the J gene lost 2 bases, with 8 bases spanning the gap. Germline V lookup: CDR1 LNHDA, CDR2 SQIVND (reference sequence). CDR3 nucleotides: TGTGCCAGTAGTATGCAGGGGCCCTACAATGAGCAGTTCTTC. The encoded protein is CASSMQGPYNEQFF.

The CDR3 sequence: CAVSVTNTGELFF. The DNA of the CDR3 is TGTGCCGTATCAGTCACGAACACCGGGGAGCTGTTTTTT. The chain uses TRBV19 and TRBJ2-2; D is unclear. The V gene lost 11 bases and the J gene lost 0 bases, with 10 bases spanning the gap. The CDR3 length is 13 residues. Germline CDR1 is LNHDA and CDR2 is SQIVND (reference sequence).

This clone was seen just once. The chain couples TRBV27 to TRBJ2-6; TRBD1 matches 8 bases. CDR1 MNHEY and CDR2 SMNVEV come from the germline V gene (reference sequence). The CDR3 contains 17 residues. The J segment lost 2 bases and the V segment lost 3 bases, leaving 6 bases of the junction unmatched. The CDR3: CASSFGTGLTGANVLTF. CDR3 coding DNA: TGTGCCAGCAGTTTCGGGACAGGACTGACTGGGGCCAACGTCCTGACTTTC.

V usage is TRBV11-2 and J usage is TRBJ2-7; D perhaps matches TRBD2 (6 bases). Per germline, CDR1 SGHAT and CDR2 FQNNGV. The CDR3 consists of 14 residues. V lost 5 bases to trimming and J lost 3 bases, with 14 bases between them. The CDR3 spells CASSLVNGGYEQYF. CDR3 nucleotide sequence: TGTGCCAGCAGCCTGGTAAACGGGGGCTACGAGCAGTACTTC.

The J gene is TRBJ2-7, the V gene TRBV7-8, with D unresolved. The ends were cut back, 4 bases at V and 1 base at J, with 11 bases in the middle. The CDR3 loop spans 14 amino acids. The germline V gene has CDR1 SGHVS and CDR2 FQNEAQ. The chain's CDR3 is CASSSPTRSYEQYF. The CDR3 DNA is TGTGCCAGCAGCTCACCTACCCGATCCTACGAGCAGTACTTC. Variable domain in full (rest from reference TRBV7-8 and TRBJ2-7): GAGVSQSPRYKVAKRGQDVALRCDPISGHVSLFWYQQALGQGPEFLTYFQNEAQLDKSGLPSDRFFAERPEGSVSTLKIQRTQQEDSAVYLCASSSPTRSYEQYFGPGTRLTVT.

The gene calls are TRBV2 and TRBJ2-7; possible D gene TRBD1, 7 bases. The V gene lost 10 bases and the J gene lost 3 bases, with 13 bases spanning the gap. Germline values: CDR1 SNHLY, CDR2 FYNNEI. The CDR3 has 12 amino acids. The DNA for the CDR3 is TGTGCCACGCGACAGGGAGGCTACGAGCAGTACTTC. The encoded protein is CATRQGGYEQYF.

The chain employs TRBV2 and TRBJ1-6; perhaps TRBD1 as D (5 bases). The V gene lost 10 bases and the J gene lost 4 bases, with 11 bases spanning the gap. Germline loops: CDR1 SNHLY, CDR2 FYNNEI. This CDR3 contains 13 residues. CDR3 bases: TGTGCCACCGGAGGGGAGTATAATTCACCCCTCCACTTT. Residues: CATGGEYNSPLHF. The full variable domain, with the rest looked up from reference TRBV2 and TRBJ1-6, is EPEVTQTPSHQVTQMGQEVILRCVPISNHLYFYWYRQILGQKVEFLVSFYNNEISEKSEIFDDQFSVERPDGSNFTLKIRSTKLEDSAMYFCATGGEYNSPLHFGNGTRLTVT.